This T cell receptor (beta chain) was profiled in a study of graft-versus-host responses after intestinal transplantation. Turning to the study itself: Isolated intestinal, liver-intestinal, or multivisceral transplants had been given to the recipients. Every transplant recipient was induced with anti-thymocyte globulin, then maintained on tacrolimus and steroids for about 3 years. The study's findings and limits: Graft-donor T cell macrochimerism coincided with high graft-versus-host to host-versus-graft clonal ratios in allografts.

Worth noting for this clone: No antigen is known for it.

Clones were read by immunoSEQ multiplex PCR, and TCRdb kept only the in-frame ones, dropping some. The sample holds under 20,000 clones; more than 75% are singletons and the top ten take 9.4%. V lost 0 bases to trimming and J lost 0 bases, with 6 bases between them. Germline CDR1 reads LGHNA; CDR2 reads YNFKEQ. The CDR3 loop spans 15 amino acids. The source material was PBMCs, sampled roughly 32 weeks after intestinal transplant. This TCR derives from a human patient who received an intestinal transplant, so some T cells may come from the graft donor. The chain combines TRBV4-2 with TRBJ1-3; D uncertain. This chain's CDR3 is CASSQDSVSGNTIYF. As DNA, the CDR3 is TGTGCCAGCAGCCAAGACAGCGTCTCTGGAAACACCATATATTTT.